A single sample gave rise to the 10 T cell receptor beta chains below, sequenced in a study of OX40 agonist ivuxolimab in advanced cancers. TCRdb keeps only in-frame clones here, not all; method: immunoSEQ multiplex PCR. The table includes 13,000 or so clones, 65% to 70% detected once. This material consisted of CD4+ or CD8+ T cells sorted from blood, taken in a trial of the OX40 agonist ivuxolimab. These receptors all come from an adult with an advanced solid tumor such as melanoma, head and neck, liver or kidney cancer.

The chain recombines TRBV13 with TRBJ1-2, with unresolved D. The CDR3 length is 16 residues. The germline gives CDR1 PRHDT, CDR2 FYEKMQ (reference sequence). The V gene lost 0 bases and the J gene lost 4 bases, with 15 bases spanning the gap. As DNA, the CDR3 is TGTGCCAGCAGCTTAGGTGGGCTAGGTACCATCTATGGCTACACCTTC. It translates to CASSLGGLGTIYGYTF.

The chain carries TRBV7-8 and TRBJ2-5, with a weak D call TRBD2 (6 bases). The end of the DNA is better explained by TRBJ2-7, so the J call may be wrong. CDR1 and CDR2 from the germline V gene are SGHVS and FQNEAQ. This CDR3 has 18 amino acids. The CDR3 sequence is CASSLGGSTGGLGYEQYF. The CDR3 DNA reads TGTGCCAGCAGCTTAGGCGGCAGTACTGGGGGGTTGGGGTACGAGCAGTACTTC.

The chain joins TRBV10-1 to TRBJ2-3; D not certain. V was clipped by 0 bases and J by 0 bases, with 4 bases between them. Germline-derived CDR1 and CDR2 are WNHNN and SYGVQD (reference sequence). This CDR3 contains 14 residues. The CDR3 sequence: CASSESWSTDTQYF. CDR3 in DNA: TGCGCCAGCAGTGAGTCTTGGAGCACAGATACGCAGTATTTT.

To note about this clone: Sequence at one end of the junction differs from germline and may be a read error. CDR3 DNA: TGTGCTAGCAGCTTAACTAGCGGGGGGGCAGATGAGCAGTTCTTC. Its protein is CASSLTSGGADEQFF. This chain links TRBV7-7 with TRBJ2-1, with 13 bases aligning to TRBD2. Germline V gene lookup returns CDR1 SSHAT and CDR2 FNYEAQ (reference sequence). This CDR3 is built from 15 residues.

The CDR3 DNA sequence: TGTGCCAGCACCGGACTACTTAATGAGCAGTTCTTC. It codes for CASTGLLNEQFF. The chain employs TRBV6-5 and TRBJ2-1; D is possibly TRBD2 (6 bases). There are 12 residues in the CDR3. V was cut by 7 bases and J by 7 bases, with 11 bases left in between. Looked up from germline, CDR1 is MNHEY and CDR2 is SVGAGI.

This clone counts as medium-sized. J is TRBJ2-1 and V is TRBV28, with 7 bases that match TRBD1. The CDR3 consists of 15 residues. With V trimmed by 3 bases and J by 8 bases, 10 bases remained unmatched. Germline CDR1 is MDHEN and CDR2 is SYDVKM. In DNA, the CDR3 is TGTGCCAGCAGTTTTTCCTCAGGGGGTTACGATGAGCAGTTCTTC. Translating gives CASSFSSGGYDEQFF.

This clone was recorded only once. This chain links TRBV5-1 with TRBJ2-3; TRBD1 agrees at 12 bases. In germline, CDR1 is SGHRS, CDR2 YFSETQ. The CDR3 covers 15 residues. With V trimmed by 9 bases and J by 2 bases, 7 bases remained unmatched. The CDR3 loop reads CATTGTGGFTDTQYF. In nucleotides, the CDR3 is TGCGCCACCACCGGGACAGGGGGCTTCACAGATACGCAGTATTTT. Supplemented by reference TRBV5-1 and TRBJ2-3, the full variable domain reads KAGVTQTPRYLIKTRGQQVTLSCSPISGHRSVSWYQQTPGQGLQFLFEYFSETQRNKGNFPGRFSGRQFSNSRSEMNVSTLELGDSALYLCATTGTGGFTDTQYFGPGTRLTVL.

V usage is TRBV5-1 and J usage is TRBJ2-5, with 9 bases lining up with TRBD1. The J call may be in error: the DNA end matches TRBJ2-7 better. The CDR3 has 15 amino acids. Germline V gene sequence: CDR1 SGHRS, CDR2 YFSETQ. The CDR3 DNA follows: TGCGCCAGCAGCTTGGAGGGGACAGGGTCCCGCGAGCAGTACTTC. Its translation is CASSLEGTGSREQYF.

The chain combines TRBV7-3 with TRBJ1-2; TRBD1 matches 8 bases. CDR1 and CDR2 from the germline V gene are SGHTA and FQGTGA. The CDR3 loop spans 17 amino acids. Unmatched junction bases numbered 18, after V lost 4 bases and J lost 8 bases. DNA for the CDR3: TGTGCCAGCAGCTCTCCGCCCGAGGACAGGGCGGCTTCCGGCTACACCTTC. Translating it yields CASSSPPEDRAASGYTF.

This sequence joins TRBV19 and TRBJ2-1; 10 bases map to TRBD2. V was clipped by 2 bases and J by 8 bases; unmatched bases: 6. Germline V lookup: CDR1 LNHDA, CDR2 SQIVND (reference sequence). The CDR3 is 15 residues long. The CDR3 sequence is CASSITVAGGDEQFF. CDR3 sequence (DNA): TGTGCCAGTAGTATAACGGTAGCGGGGGGTGATGAGCAGTTCTTC. The full variable domain, completed using reference TRBV19 and TRBJ2-1, is DGGITQSPKYLFRKEGQNVTLSCEQNLNHDAMYWYRQDPGQGLRLIYYSQIVNDFQKGDIAEGYSVSREKKESFPLTVTSAQKNPTAFYLCASSITVAGGDEQFFGPGTRLTVL.